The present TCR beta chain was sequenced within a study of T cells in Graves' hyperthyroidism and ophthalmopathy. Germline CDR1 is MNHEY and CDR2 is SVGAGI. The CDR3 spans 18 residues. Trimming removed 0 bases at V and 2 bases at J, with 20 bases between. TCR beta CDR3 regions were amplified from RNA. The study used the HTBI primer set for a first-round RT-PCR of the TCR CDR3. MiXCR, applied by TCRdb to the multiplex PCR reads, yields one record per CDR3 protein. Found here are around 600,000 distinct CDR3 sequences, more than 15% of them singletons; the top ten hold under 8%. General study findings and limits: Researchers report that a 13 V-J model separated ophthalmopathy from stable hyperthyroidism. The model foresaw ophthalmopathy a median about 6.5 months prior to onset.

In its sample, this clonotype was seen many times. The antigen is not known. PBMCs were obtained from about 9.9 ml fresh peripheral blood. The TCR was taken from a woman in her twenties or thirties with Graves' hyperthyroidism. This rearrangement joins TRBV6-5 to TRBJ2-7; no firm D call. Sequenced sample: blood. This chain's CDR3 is CASSYSAVSKRTPYEQYF. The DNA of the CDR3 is TGTGCCAGCAGTTACTCGGCGGTGTCTAAGCGTACCCCCTACGAGCAGTACTTC.